These 26 T cell receptor beta chains originate from one sample sequenced in a study of cytotoxic CD8 clonotypes in ibrutinib-treated CLL. Sequenced by immunoSEQ multiplex PCR; TCRdb stores in-frame clones only, minus some. Of 300,000 or so clones listed, over 60% are singletons. The sequenced sample was PBMCs, obtained after 36 months of ibrutinib treatment. These receptors were collected from a human donor with chronic lymphocytic leukemia.

The chain recombines TRBV28 with TRBJ1-5; TRBD1 might be the D (5 bases). This CDR3 has 16 residues. Germline CDR1 reads MDHEN; CDR2 reads SYDVKM. Trimming removed 1 base from V and 2 bases from J, with 12 bases in between. The CDR3 DNA reads as TGTGCCAGCAGTTTATCCGCAGGGTGGGGCAATCAGCCCCAGCATTTT. Translating it yields CASSLSAGWGNQPQHF.

This clone turned up a few times. V gene TRBV11-2 combines with J gene TRBJ1-2; D gene uncertain. Germline CDR1 SGHAT, CDR2 FQNNGV. The CDR3 sequence is 15 residues long. V lost 1 base, J lost 3 bases, and 12 bases lay in between. The CDR3 loop reads CASSLGVPSYYGYTF. CDR3 sequence (DNA): TGTGCCAGCAGCTTAGGGGTTCCTTCCTACTATGGCTACACCTTC.

This clone appeared once. The rearrangement links TRBV9 to TRBJ2-7; 8 bases match TRBD1. J was trimmed by 3 bases and V by 3 bases; bases with no gene match: 5. Per germline, CDR1 SGDLS and CDR2 YYNGEE. There are 14 residues in the CDR3. CDR3 sequence: CASSAGTGFYEQYF. The CDR3 nucleotides read TGTGCCAGCAGCGCGGGGACAGGATTCTACGAGCAGTACTTC.

In the case of this clone: The same CDR3 can be traced to other DNA sequences in this sample. The V gene is TRBV5-1, the J gene TRBJ2-7; D call uncertain. V gave up 1 base and J gave up 3 bases, with 5 bases separating them. The CDR3 is 12 residues long. Germline V gives CDR1 SGHRS, CDR2 YFSETQ. The CDR3 is CASSLTDYEQYF. The CDR3 nucleotides read TGCGCCAGCAGCTTGACTGACTACGAGCAGTACTTC.

This sequence joins TRBV25-1 and TRBJ1-2; 9 positions match TRBD1. CDR3 length equals 14 residues. J lost 4 bases, V lost 6 bases, and 6 bases had no gene match. Germline CDR1 reads MGHDK; CDR2 reads SYGVNS. The CDR3 is CASREDRGSYGYTF. In nucleotides, the CDR3 is TGTGCCAGCAGGGAAGACAGGGGGAGCTATGGCTACACCTTC.

V usage is TRBV9 and J usage is TRBJ2-7, with 7 bases identical to TRBD2. The CDR3 has 15 residues. The V segment lost 3 bases and the J segment 4 bases; nucleotides outside the gene matches: 10. Germline V gene sequence: CDR1 SGDLS, CDR2 YYNGEE. The CDR3 protein is CASSDHPGEGYEQYF. DNA of the CDR3: TGTGCCAGCAGCGACCATCCTGGGGAGGGTTACGAGCAGTACTTC.

The rearrangement uses TRBV7-3 and TRBJ2-2; 9 nucleotides match TRBD1. The germline CDR1 and CDR2 sequences are SGHTA and FQGTGA. V lost 1 base and J lost 4; bases outside the gene matches: 7. CDR3 length: 17 amino acids. CDR3 sequence: CASSLKFKGQGTGELFF. The CDR3 region has the DNA TGTGCCAGCAGCTTAAAGTTTAAGGGACAGGGCACCGGGGAGCTGTTTTTT. The full variable domain, with the rest looked up from reference TRBV7-3 and TRBJ2-2, is GAGVSQTPSNKVTEKGKYVELRCDPISGHTALYWYRQSLGQGPEFLIYFQGTGAADDSGLPNDRFFAVRPEGSVSTLKIQRTERGDSAVYLCASSLKFKGQGTGELFFGEGSRLTVL.

The rearrangement joins TRBV7-6 to TRBJ2-7; D uncertain. CDR1 is SGHVS and CDR2 is FNYEAQ in the germline V gene. The CDR3 is made up of 13 amino acids. The V gene lost 0 bases and the J gene lost 5 bases, with 8 bases spanning the gap. The CDR3 sequence is CASSLAISDEQYF. The CDR3 region has the DNA TGTGCCAGCAGCTTAGCCATCAGCGACGAGCAGTACTTC.

Only a few counts were recorded for this clone. This rearrangement joins TRBV4-1 to TRBJ2-5; D not resolved. The CDR3 spans 12 residues. From germline, CDR1 is MGHRA and CDR2 YSYEKL. Trimming took 0 bases from V and 11 from J, leaving 10 bases between them. This CDR3 reads CASSQDGRRQYF. DNA for the CDR3: TGCGCCAGCAGCCAAGATGGTCGTAGGCAGTACTTC.

This clone has only a few counts. The chain couples TRBV5-6 to TRBJ2-2; D gene unclear. CDR1 and CDR2 (germline): SGHDT, YYEEEE. The CDR3 is 14 amino acids. Trimming left V 1 base short and J 1 base short, with 5 bases between. The CDR3 region is CASSLPMNTGELFF. As DNA, the CDR3 is TGTGCCAGCAGCTTGCCGATGAACACCGGGGAGCTGTTTTTT.

V usage is TRBV4-1 and J usage is TRBJ2-3; TRBD2 matches 16 bases. CDR3 size: 20 residues. With V trimmed by 2 bases and J by 0 bases, 8 bases remained unmatched. Germline assignment: CDR1 MGHRA and CDR2 YSYEKL. CDR3 sequence reads: CASSQLGLAGGPHSTDTQYF. CDR3 DNA sequence: TGCGCCAGCAGCCAACTGGGACTAGCGGGGGGGCCTCACAGCACAGATACGCAGTATTTT.

J is TRBJ1-2 and V is TRBV29-1; D is uncertain. Germline V gives CDR1 SQVTM, CDR2 ANQGSEA. V lost 0 bases and J lost 8, with 16 bases in between. This CDR3 contains 14 residues. This chain's CDR3 is CSVEDLKRVRGYTF. The CDR3 DNA is TGCAGCGTTGAAGATCTGAAGAGGGTCCGCGGCTACACCTTC.

V usage is TRBV2 and J usage is TRBJ2-7; D not resolved. Germline assignment: CDR1 SNHLY and CDR2 FYNNEI. The V end lost 6 bases, the J end lost 0 bases, and 18 bases lay between the germline ends. This CDR3 contains 16 residues. CDR3 loop: CASSQWGSKSSYEQYF. The CDR3 DNA is TGTGCCAGCAGCCAATGGGGTAGCAAGAGCTCCTACGAGCAGTACTTC.

The gene calls are TRBV6-5 and TRBJ2-5, with D perhaps given as TRBD1 or TRBD2 (6 bases each). The CDR3 loop spans 13 amino acids. V was cut by 6 bases and J by 4 bases, with 12 bases left in between. Germline V gene lookup returns CDR1 MNHEY and CDR2 SVGAGI. The CDR3 spells CASRGGAGETQYF. The DNA for the CDR3 is TGTGCCAGCAGGGGGGGCGCGGGAGAGACCCAGTACTTC.

The gene calls are TRBV7-9 and TRBJ1-2; 10 nucleotides agree with TRBD1. Trimming at V came to 7 bases and at J to 4 bases, leaving 12 bases not matched to a gene. The CDR3 is 16 amino acids. Germline V gene data show CDR1 as SEHNR and CDR2 as FQNEAQ (reference sequence). CDR3 DNA sequence: TGTGCCAGCACAGCTCAGTCCGGGACAGGGGTCTATGGCTACACCTTC. Protein sequence: CASTAQSGTGVYGYTF.

The chain is built from TRBV29-1 and TRBJ1-2, with D possibly TRBD1 on 5 matching bases. The CDR3 has 13 residues. Germline V lookup: CDR1 SQVTM, CDR2 ANQGSEA. V shed 6 bases and J shed 7 bases, with 18 bases lying between them. The CDR3 coding sequence is TGCAGCGTCGTTGGGACCGCGGTGGGTGGCTACACCTTC. Its translation is CSVVGTAVGGYTF.

The V and J genes are TRBV5-1 and TRBJ2-7; D gene ambiguous. CDR3 length: 11 amino acids. CDR1 SGHRS and CDR2 YFSETQ come from the germline V gene. The V end was cut by 0 bases, the J end by 6 bases, with 4 bases between. This CDR3 is CASSLGGEQYF. CDR3 DNA: TGCGCCAGCAGCTTGGGAGGCGAGCAGTACTTC. The full variable domain, its missing parts supplied by reference TRBV5-1 and TRBJ2-7, is KAGVTQTPRYLIKTRGQQVTLSCSPISGHRSVSWYQQTPGQGLQFLFEYFSETQRNKGNFPGRFSGRQFSNSRSEMNVSTLELGDSALYLCASSLGGEQYFGPGTRLTVT.

The chain couples TRBV19 to TRBJ1-2; unclear D gene. The CDR3 covers 16 residues. The germline V and J ends were trimmed by 3 bases and 0 bases, with 14 bases remaining between them. Per the germline V gene, CDR1 is LNHDA and CDR2 is SQIVND (reference sequence). CDR3 in amino acids: CASSMLPMLANYGYTF. The CDR3 DNA follows: TGTGCCAGTAGTATGCTACCGATGTTAGCTAACTATGGCTACACCTTC.

The rearrangement links TRBV6-1 to TRBJ1-2; D gene unclear. The germline V gene has CDR1 MNHNS and CDR2 SASEGT. The CDR3 extends over 13 amino acids. Trimming removed 1 base from V and 0 bases from J, with 3 bases in between. CDR3 in amino acids: CASSEGSNYGYTF. CDR3 nucleotide sequence: TGTGCCAGCAGTGAAGGATCTAACTATGGCTACACCTTC.

This clone was observed a handful of times. The rearrangement uses TRBV11-2 and TRBJ2-3; D gene ambiguous. The CDR3 is made up of 12 amino acids. With 2 bases removed from V and 2 bases from J, the gap between germline ends came to 2 bases. From germline, CDR1 is SGHAT and CDR2 FQNNGV. CDR3 amino acids: CASSLPTDTQYF. As DNA, the CDR3 is TGTGCCAGCAGCTTACCCACAGATACGCAGTATTTT.

Here the CDR3 reads CSVDREGSYEQYF. The CDR3 DNA is TGCAGCGTAGACAGGGAGGGTTCCTACGAGCAGTACTTC. This chain links TRBV29-1 with TRBJ2-7; D assignment may be TRBD1 or TRBD2 (7 bases each). V was clipped by 6 bases and J by 1 base, with 13 bases between them. Germline CDR1 reads SQVTM; CDR2 reads ANQGSEA. This CDR3 is 13 amino acids long.

V usage is TRBV9 and J usage is TRBJ2-2; possibly TRBD2 for D (5 bases). Germline CDR1 SGDLS, CDR2 YYNGEE. The V end lost 4 bases, the J end lost 0 bases, and 7 bases lay between the germline ends. This CDR3 region has 14 residues. CDR3 sequence reads: CASSRAANTGELFF. In DNA form, the CDR3 reads TGTGCCAGCAGCCGAGCGGCGAACACCGGGGAGCTGTTTTTT.

This clone was counted once. The V call is TRBV15, the J call TRBJ1-1; D is unclear. V dropped 0 bases and J dropped 0 bases, with 8 bases sitting between them. Germline CDR1 and CDR2: LNHNV and YYDKDF (reference sequence). The CDR3 covers 15 residues. The CDR3 loop is CATSREKVLNTEAFF. The CDR3 DNA sequence: TGTGCCACCAGCAGAGAAAAGGTCCTGAACACTGAAGCTTTCTTT.

Remarks on this clone: A much larger clone sits a single nucleotide away, making a read error possible. V gene TRBV9 combines with J gene TRBJ2-7; D remains ambiguous. The CDR3 runs to 12 residues. CDR1 is SGDLS, CDR2 YYNGEE, per germline. V was pared by 0 bases and J by 2 bases, with 3 bases between. The CDR3 coding sequence is TGTGCCAGCAGCGTAGACCCCTACGAGCAGTACTTC. Translation gives CASSVDPYEQYF. Full variable domain (outside the CDR3, taken from reference TRBV9 and TRBJ2-7): DSGVTQTPKHLITATGQRVTLRCSPRSGDLSVYWYQQSLDQGLQFLIQYYNGEERAKGNILERFSAQQFPDLHSELNLSSLELGDSALYFCASSVDPYEQYFGPGTRLTVT.

This chain joins TRBV4-3 and TRBJ2-7; D perhaps matches TRBD1 (5 bases). Germline lookup yields CDR1 LGHNA and CDR2 YSLEER. CDR3 length: 15 residues. V was clipped by 0 bases and J by 0 bases, with 9 bases between them. CDR3 sequence reads: CASSQERGYSYEQYF. CDR3 bases: TGCGCCAGCAGCCAAGAAAGGGGCTACTCCTACGAGCAGTACTTC.

The chain joins TRBV28 to TRBJ2-7; D perhaps matches TRBD2 (5 bases). Trimming took off 0 bases at V and 7 bases at J, with 19 bases between the two ends. Germline lookup yields CDR1 MDHEN and CDR2 SYDVKM. The CDR3 loop spans 16 amino acids. The CDR3 coding sequence is TGTGCCAGCAGTTTATGGAGTGGGAGTGGCTTTCGGGAGCAGTACTTC. Its translation is CASSLWSGSGFREQYF.